These 28 T cell receptor beta chains were all obtained from the same sample, sequenced in a study of cytomegalovirus exposure and HLA in healthy donors. 13 Jbeta primers and 60 Vbeta primers were used for the PCR. TCRdb's copy holds only in-frame clones and misses some; the assay was immunoSEQ multiplex PCR. The sample holds some 110,000 clones, around 80% seen once. Sequenced: PBMCs. Source of these receptors: a woman younger than 45 in good health and CMV-seronegative.

CDR3 DNA sequence: TGTGCCAGCAGCCTCGAGCCGGGGTCTGGAAACACCATATATTTT. This translates into CASSLEPGSGNTIYF. The chain joins TRBV5-4 to TRBJ1-3; no reliable D call. The V end was cut by 4 bases, the J end by 1 base, with 12 bases between. The germline V gene encodes CDR1 SGHNT and CDR2 YYREEE (reference sequence). CDR3 size: 15 residues.

This chain links TRBV5-6 with TRBJ2-2; 9 positions agree with TRBD2. The ends lost 0 bases at V and 0 bases at J; junction bases unmatched: 0. CDR3 length: 16 amino acids. The germline V gene encodes CDR1 SGHDT and CDR2 YYEEEE. The CDR3 region has the DNA TGTGCCAGCAGCTTGGGACTAGCGGCGAACACCGGGGAGCTGTTTTTT. As protein: CASSLGLAANTGELFF.

The rearrangement links TRBV27 to TRBJ2-3; 13 bases agree with TRBD2. This CDR3 is built from 18 residues. The trim removed 6 bases at V and 1 base at J, leaving 10 bases unmatched. CDR1 and CDR2 (germline): MNHEY, SMNVEV (reference sequence). CDR3 bases: TGTGCCAGCAGCGTTGGACTAGCGGGAGTCCGTCGCACAGATACGCAGTATTTT. This encodes CASSVGLAGVRRTDTQYF.

The DNA of the CDR3 is TGTGCCAGCAGCCTGGATGGGACTAGCGGGACTTCTACAGATACGCAGTATTTT. Encoded protein: CASSLDGTSGTSTDTQYF. This sequence joins TRBV11-2 and TRBJ2-3, with 13 bases matching TRBD2. CDR1 is SGHAT and CDR2 is FQNNGV in the germline V gene. The J segment lost 3 bases and the V segment lost 5 bases, leaving 11 bases of the junction unmatched. The CDR3 consists of 18 residues.

The rearrangement joins TRBV5-1 to TRBJ1-6; 8 bases line up with TRBD1. CDR3 length: 14 amino acids. Germline V gene sequence: CDR1 SGHRS, CDR2 YFSETQ. V shed 5 bases, J shed 5 bases, and the junction held 3 bases outside the gene matches. The CDR3 DNA is TGCGCCAGCAGGGCGGGACAGGATAATTCACCCCTCCACTTT. The encoded protein is CASRAGQDNSPLHF.

The chain employs TRBV4-3 and TRBJ2-4; 8 nucleotides line up with TRBD1. The length of the CDR3 is 19 residues. The trim removed 0 bases at V and 2 bases at J, leaving 12 bases unmatched. CDR1 is LGHNA and CDR2 is YSLEER in the germline V gene. The CDR3 here is CASSQDTGAQGASKNIQYF. The CDR3 DNA reads TGCGCCAGCAGCCAAGACACCGGGGCTCAGGGGGCGTCCAAAAACATTCAGTACTTC.

The J gene is TRBJ2-7, the V gene TRBV5-5; D is unclear. This CDR3 has 16 amino acids. V lost 1 base and J 0 bases, leaving 14 bases between the germline ends. The germline V gene has CDR1 SGHKS and CDR2 YYEKEE (reference sequence). The CDR3 is CASSLTAMTSSYEQYF. The DNA for the CDR3 is TGTGCCAGCAGCTTGACGGCTATGACAAGCTCCTACGAGCAGTACTTC. The full variable domain, with the rest looked up from reference TRBV5-5 and TRBJ2-7, is DAGVTQSPTHLIKTRGQQVTLRCSPISGHKSVSWYQQVLGQGPQFIFQYYEKEERGRGNFPDRFSARQFPNYSSELNVNALLLGDSALYLCASSLTAMTSSYEQYFGPGTRLTVT.

This rearrangement joins TRBV14 to TRBJ1-1, with TRBD1 as a possible D gene (5 bases). The CDR3 loop spans 13 amino acids. With 4 bases removed from V and 3 bases from J, the gap between germline ends came to 9 bases. Germline values: CDR1 SGHDN, CDR2 FVKESK. CDR3 loop: CASSLQGYTEAFF. The CDR3 DNA sequence: TGTGCCAGCAGCCTCCAGGGTTACACTGAAGCTTTCTTT.

This chain connects TRBV2 to TRBJ2-2, with D unresolved. Germline V gene lookup returns CDR1 SNHLY and CDR2 FYNNEI. V dropped 6 bases and J dropped 2 bases, with 7 bases sitting between them. The CDR3 extends over 13 amino acids. CDR3 bases: TGTGCCAGCAGGGGCTTAAACACCGGGGAGCTGTTTTTT. It is translated as CASRGLNTGELFF.

The gene calls are TRBV25-1 and TRBJ1-1; a weak D match, TRBD1 (5 bases). Germline V lookup: CDR1 MGHDK, CDR2 SYGVNS. This CDR3 is built from 15 residues. Deletions cut 4 bases from V and 0 bases from J, with 12 bases between. CDR3 loop: CASSGGGLVNTEAFF. The CDR3 DNA reads TGTGCCAGCAGTGGGGGGGGTCTCGTGAACACTGAAGCTTTCTTT.

The chain carries TRBV19 and TRBJ1-3, with 7 bases aligning to TRBD1. There are 17 residues in the CDR3. Germline-derived CDR1 and CDR2 are LNHDA and SQIVND (reference sequence). The J segment lost 0 bases and the V segment lost 3 bases, leaving 8 bases of the junction unmatched. The CDR3 nucleotides are TGTGCCAGTAGTATGCGGGGACAGTCCTTCTCTGGAAACACCATATATTTT. As protein: CASSMRGQSFSGNTIYF.

The chain uses TRBV25-1 and TRBJ1-2, with D uncertain. V dropped 4 bases and J dropped 4 bases, with 13 bases sitting between them. The CDR3 consists of 14 residues. Germline V gives CDR1 MGHDK, CDR2 SYGVNS. The CDR3 is CASSASNAFYGYTF. Written as DNA, the CDR3 is TGTGCCAGCAGTGCTAGCAACGCCTTCTATGGCTACACCTTC.

This chain links TRBV6-5 with TRBJ1-1; a possible D gene is TRBD1 (5 bases). The V gene's germline CDR1 is MNHEY and CDR2 SVGAGI. This CDR3 is built from 15 residues. Trimming removed 0 bases at V and 2 bases at J, with 10 bases between. DNA of the CDR3: TGTGCCAGCAGTTACTCCACAAGGGGAAACACTGAAGCTTTCTTT. Protein product: CASSYSTRGNTEAFF.

V gene TRBV19 combines with J gene TRBJ1-4; 7 positions agree with TRBD1. The trim removed 5 bases at V and 4 bases at J, leaving 4 bases unmatched. The germline V gene encodes CDR1 LNHDA and CDR2 SQIVND (reference sequence). There are 14 residues in the CDR3. DNA of the CDR3: TGTGCCAGTAGTCTGGGACAGTATAATGAAAAACTGTTTTTT. As protein: CASSLGQYNEKLFF.

The chain has TRBV5-1 and TRBJ1-5; no firm D call. CDR3 length equals 14 residues. The V end was cut by 4 bases, the J end by 0 bases, with 8 bases between. Germline V gene data show CDR1 as SGHRS and CDR2 as YFSETQ. As DNA, the CDR3 is TGCGCCAGCAGCCCCTATGGTAGCAATCAGCCCCAGCATTTT. This gives the protein CASSPYGSNQPQHF. Together with reference TRBV5-1 and TRBJ1-5, the CDR3 gives the full variable domain: KAGVTQTPRYLIKTRGQQVTLSCSPISGHRSVSWYQQTPGQGLQFLFEYFSETQRNKGNFPGRFSGRQFSNSRSEMNVSTLELGDSALYLCASSPYGSNQPQHFGDGTRLSIL.

Written as DNA, the CDR3 is TGTGCCAGCACCCAGGGTAGCACTGAAGCTTTCTTT. It codes for CASTQGSTEAFF. The chain carries TRBV11-3 and TRBJ1-1; D may be TRBD1 (5 bases). V was cut by 7 bases and J by 4 bases, with 10 bases left in between. The germline V gene encodes CDR1 SGHNT and CDR2 YENEEA. The CDR3 totals 12 residues.

This clone was detected only once. The genes are TRBV7-3 and TRBJ2-1; TRBD2 matches 10 bases. CDR1 is SGHTA and CDR2 is FQGTGA in the germline V gene. The CDR3 is 14 amino acids. After removal of 5 bases from V and 3 bases from J, the junction contained 1 base not matched to a gene. The CDR3 spells CASSPSGSYNEQFF. The CDR3 nucleotides are TGTGCCAGCAGCCCTAGCGGGAGCTACAATGAGCAGTTCTTC.

For the CDR3, the DNA is TGTGCCAGCAGCTCCGGGACAGACTATGGCTACACCTTC. As protein: CASSSGTDYGYTF. The V call is TRBV7-9, the J call TRBJ1-2; TRBD1 matches at 7 bases. CDR1 and CDR2 from the germline V gene are SEHNR and FQNEAQ (reference sequence). The CDR3 covers 13 residues. V trimming: 4 bases; J trimming: 3 bases; junction bases outside the gene matches: 2.

The rearrangement joins TRBV4-1 to TRBJ2-1; 9 bases are a match to TRBD1. This CDR3 is 15 amino acids long. Germline V gene sequence: CDR1 MGHRA, CDR2 YSYEKL. The trim removed 4 bases at V and 7 bases at J, leaving 8 bases unmatched. The CDR3 DNA reads TGCGCCAGCAGCCTCCTCCCCGGACAGGGGAATGAGCAGTTCTTC. It yields the protein CASSLLPGQGNEQFF.

The V and J genes are TRBV6-1 and TRBJ1-5; 7 positions match TRBD1. Germline-derived CDR1 and CDR2 are MNHNS and SASEGT. The CDR3 runs to 16 residues. V lost 3 bases to trimming and J lost 2 bases; unmatched junction nucleotides: 7. The CDR3 sequence is CASSDDRALGNQPQHF. The CDR3 DNA follows: TGTGCCAGCAGTGACGACAGGGCCCTAGGCAATCAGCCCCAGCATTTT.

In this sample, this clone turned up once. V is TRBV6-4 and J is TRBJ2-2; a possible D gene is TRBD2 (5 bases). In germline, CDR1 is MRHNA, CDR2 SNTAGT. V shed 2 bases and J shed 5 bases, with 9 bases lying between them. The CDR3 spans 14 residues. In DNA form, the CDR3 reads TGTGCCAGCAGTGACAGGACGGGAACCGGGGAGCTGTTTTTT. Its protein is CASSDRTGTGELFF.

This clone was picked up a small number of times. This chain links TRBV6-5 with TRBJ1-2; D uncertain. This CDR3 comprises 15 residues. With 0 bases removed from V and 3 bases from J, the gap between germline ends came to 11 bases. CDR1 MNHEY and CDR2 SVGAGI come from the germline V gene. The chain's CDR3 is CASSYSSEGYYGYTF. CDR3 DNA: TGTGCCAGCAGTTACTCGAGTGAGGGATACTATGGCTACACCTTC.

The gene calls are TRBV29-1 and TRBJ2-7, with 9 bases that match TRBD1. Germline V gene sequence: CDR1 SQVTM, CDR2 ANQGSEA. CDR3 length equals 14 residues. The trim removed 7 bases at V and 5 bases at J, leaving 12 bases unmatched. CDR3 nucleotides: TGCAGCGGTCTCTCCGGGGACAGGGTCCACGAGCAGTACTTC. It specifies CSGLSGDRVHEQYF.

J is TRBJ2-7 and V is TRBV27; a weak D match, TRBD2 (7 bases). Germline CDR1 and CDR2: MNHEY and SMNVEV (reference sequence). The CDR3 length is 14 residues. V was pared by 3 bases and J by 4 bases, with 13 bases between. The CDR3 coding sequence is TGTGCCAGCAGTTTGAGGGGGAGGGGATACGAGCAGTACTTC. Translation: CASSLRGRGYEQYF.

On this clone itself: With a much larger clone just one base away, this may be a read error. Distinct nucleotide sequences in the sample also encode this CDR3. The rearrangement links TRBV7-3 to TRBJ1-1, with a weak D call TRBD1 (5 bases). The CDR3 totals 14 residues. CDR1 is SGHTA and CDR2 is FQGTGA in the germline V gene. Trimming cost V 2 bases and J 1 base, with 8 bases left between them. CDR3 coding DNA: TGTGCCAGCAGCTTAGGACACTCGAACACTGAAGCTTTCTTT. Encoded protein: CASSLGHSNTEAFF.

The rearrangement uses TRBV19 and TRBJ1-5, with D perhaps matching TRBD1 (5 bases). Deletions cut 3 bases from V and 3 bases from J, with 9 bases between. The CDR3 is 14 residues long. The V gene's germline CDR1 is LNHDA and CDR2 SQIVND (reference sequence). The CDR3 DNA reads TGTGCCAGTAGTATTGGGGCCTCCAATCAGCCCCAGCATTTT. Translation: CASSIGASNQPQHF.

This chain uses TRBV7-9 with TRBJ1-6, with 7 positions matching TRBD1. This CDR3 region has 15 residues. V trimming: 2 bases; J trimming: 5 bases; junction bases outside the gene matches: 3. Germline values: CDR1 SEHNR, CDR2 FQNEAQ (reference sequence). The CDR3, as DNA: TGTGCCAGCAGCTTATTCGGACAGGATAATTCACCCCTCCACTTT. Encoded protein: CASSLFGQDNSPLHF. The full variable domain, in which reference TRBV7-9 and TRBJ1-6 provide the parts outside the CDR3, is DTGVSQNPRHKITKRGQNVTFRCDPISEHNRLYWYRQTLGQGPEFLTYFQNEAQLEKSRLLSDRFSAERPKGSFSTLEIQRTEQGDSAMYLCASSLFGQDNSPLHFGNGTRLTVT.

The CDR3 coding sequence is TGTGCCATCAGGCCGGGACTAGCGGAGGTCTACGAGCAGTACTTC. As protein: CAIRPGLAEVYEQYF. The chain uses TRBV10-3 and TRBJ2-7, with TRBD2 matching 11 bases. The CDR3 loop spans 15 amino acids. CDR1 and CDR2 (germline): ENHRY, SYGVKD. The ends lost 6 bases at V and 3 bases at J; junction bases unmatched: 7.